These T cell receptor beta chains were read from a single sample in a study of early T cells in non-severe SARS-CoV-2 infection. A single record per CDR3 protein comes from TCRdb applying MiXCR to the 5' RACE reads. The data show tens of thousands of distinct CDR3 sequences, approximately 5.9% seen once. The sequenced sample was whole blood. These receptors were collected from an adult who was a healthcare worker with PCR-confirmed SARS-CoV-2 infection or an uninfected control (not recorded which). CDR3s include the opening cysteine and the closing phenylalanine or tryptophan. D genes are given only for firm matches. Rows give clone size only sometimes, using once, few, many, or a class for an expanded clone.

size | J | D | V | DNA | CDR3
many | TRBJ1-2 | TRBD1 | TRBV27 | TGTGCCAGCAGTAGGAGGGCAGGGGGTGCGTTGGGCTATGGCTACACCTTC | CASSRRAGGALGYGYTF
many | TRBJ1-1 | - | TRBV10-3 | TGTGCCATCACCTACAGAGAGAACACTGAAGCTTTCTTT | CAITYRENTEAFF
many | TRBJ2-7 | TRBD2 | TRBV5-1 | TGCGCCAGCAGCTTGGGGCGGACTAGCGGTTCCTACGAGCAGTACTTC | CASSLGRTSGSYEQYF
many | TRBJ2-2 | TRBD2 | TRBV2 | TGTGCCAGCAGTGAACCGTCTAGCGGGAGAGCGAACACCGGGGAGCTGTTTTTT | CASSEPSSGRANTGELFF
many | TRBJ1-1 | TRBD1 | TRBV10-3 | TGTGCCATCAGCCAAGGGGGCCGGGGCACTGAAGCTTTCTTT | CAISQGGRGTEAFF
- | TRBJ2-1 | TRBD2 | TRBV7-3 | TGTGCCAGCAGCTTAACAGGGACTAGCGTCGGTGAGCAGTTCTTC | CASSLTGTSVGEQFF
- | TRBJ2-2 | - | TRBV15 | TGTGCCACCAGCACAGCAACGAACACCGGGGAGCTGTTTTTT | CATSTATNTGELFF
many | TRBJ2-3 | TRBD2 | TRBV6-4 | TGTGCCAGCAGTGAGCTAGCGGGAGAGGCCACAGATACGCAGTATTTT | CASSELAGEATDTQYF
many | TRBJ1-6 | - | TRBV7-9 | TGTGCCAGCAGCCCACAGGGTGATTCACCCCTCCACTTT | CASSPQGDSPLHF
many | TRBJ2-7 | - | TRBV6-1 | TGTGCCAGCAGTGAAGGAGTCACCTACGAGCAGTACTTC | CASSEGVTYEQYF
- | TRBJ2-3 | - | TRBV20-1 | TGCAGTGCTTACACCGGTACAGATACGCAGTATTTT | CSAYTGTDTQYF
many | TRBJ1-1 | - | TRBV18 | TGTGCCAGCTCACCGGAGGGTGGGACCAGGAACACTGAAGCTTTCTTT | CASSPEGGTRNTEAFF
- | TRBJ2-7 | - | TRBV28 | TGTGCCAGCAGTTTAGGTTGGAGCCGCTCCTACGAGCAGTACTTC | CASSLGWSRSYEQYF
many | TRBJ2-1 | TRBD2 | TRBV28 | TGTGCCAGCAGTTCTCTCAGACTAGCGGCAGGGAATGAGCAGTTCTTC | CASSSLRLAAGNEQFF
- | TRBJ2-7 | TRBD2 | TRBV28 | TGTGCCACCGCTACTAGCGGGAGTCGCTACGAGCAGTACTTC | CATATSGSRYEQYF
- | TRBJ2-1 | TRBD2 | TRBV6-5 | TGTGCCAGCAGTCCTAGCGGGAGGGCCAGTGAGCAGTTCTTC | CASSPSGRASEQFF
few | TRBJ2-7 | TRBD1 | TRBV5-5 | TGTGCCAGCAGCCTAAAAAGGACAGGGGGCGAGCAGTACTTC | CASSLKRTGGEQYF
- | TRBJ1-1 | - | TRBV20-1 | TGCAGTGCTACAGTGAACACTGAAGCTTTCTTT | CSATVNTEAFF
many | TRBJ2-1 | - | TRBV19 | TGTGCCAGTAGAAGTCGGGATGGGGCCTACAATGAGCAGTTCTTC | CASRSRDGAYNEQFF
few | TRBJ2-7 | TRBD1 | TRBV29-1 | TGCAGCGTCCTGGGACAGGGCTACGAGCAGTACTTC | CSVLGQGYEQYF
many | TRBJ2-1 | - | TRBV28 | TGTGCCAGCAGAAACCCCCGGGGCGGGTATTACAATGAGCAGTTCTTC | CASRNPRGGYYNEQFF
many | TRBJ2-3 | - | TRBV5-1 | TGCGCCAGCAGCTTCCGGAGCCCTGGGACAGATACGCAGTATTTT | CASSFRSPGTDTQYF
few | TRBJ2-7 | - | TRBV29-1 | TGCAGCGTTATCCAGGGTTCCTCCTACGAGCAGTACTTC | CSVIQGSSYEQYF